This T cell receptor (beta chain) stems from a study of blood T cell repertoires in COVID-19. As for the study in general: Researchers got acute and convalescent COVID-19 samples from the United States, Italy and Spain. T cells, B-cell-depleted T cells, or PBMCs supplied cDNA or gDNA.

Profiled with immunoSEQ multiplex PCR; TCRdb holds only in-frame clones, not every one. This table holds roughly 90,000 clones, approximately 88% found once. Sequencing was done on a sample of peripheral blood. The receptor's source is a woman older than 75 with active or convalescent COVID-19.

The CDR3 spells CASSELPGQGGSPLHF. The CDR3, as DNA: TGTGCCAGTAGCGAATTACCGGGACAGGGTGGTTCACCCCTCCACTTT. The chain links TRBV19 to TRBJ1-6; 9 bases map to TRBD1. Trimming removed 6 bases from V and 9 bases from J; junction bases left unmatched: 12. The length of the CDR3 is 16 residues. The V gene's germline CDR1 is LNHDA and CDR2 SQIVND (reference sequence).